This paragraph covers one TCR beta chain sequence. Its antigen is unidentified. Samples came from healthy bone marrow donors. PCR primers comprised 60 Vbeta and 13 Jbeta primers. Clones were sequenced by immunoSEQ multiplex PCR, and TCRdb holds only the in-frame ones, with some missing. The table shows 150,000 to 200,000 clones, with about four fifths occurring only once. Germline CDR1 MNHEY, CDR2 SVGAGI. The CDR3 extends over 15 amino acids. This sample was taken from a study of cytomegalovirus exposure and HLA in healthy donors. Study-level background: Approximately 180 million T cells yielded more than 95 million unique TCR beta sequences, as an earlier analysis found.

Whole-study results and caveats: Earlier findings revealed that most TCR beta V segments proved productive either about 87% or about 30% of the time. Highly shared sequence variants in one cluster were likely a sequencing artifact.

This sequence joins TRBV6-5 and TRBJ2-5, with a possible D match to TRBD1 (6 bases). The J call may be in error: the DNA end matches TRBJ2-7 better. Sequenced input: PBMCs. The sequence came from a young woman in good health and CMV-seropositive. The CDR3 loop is CASSYSNRASYEQYF. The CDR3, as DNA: TGTGCCAGCAGTTACTCTAACAGGGCCTCCTACGAGCAGTACTTC.